A single sample gave rise to the 32 T cell receptor beta chains below, sequenced in a study of cytomegalovirus exposure and HLA in healthy donors. Use of 60 Vbeta and 13 Jbeta primers characterized the PCR. The protocol was immunoSEQ multiplex PCR, while the TCRdb copy is restricted to in-frame clones and leaves out a portion. In the table there are 90,000 to 110,000 clones, about 78% of which are singletons. The sample was PBMCs. These receptor sequences come from a man aged 30-40 years in good health and CMV-seronegative.

This clone showed up just a few times. The chain employs TRBV5-1 and TRBJ2-2; D is ambiguous. This CDR3 spans 15 amino acids. V was cut by 0 bases and J by 5 bases, with 11 bases left in between. The germline gives CDR1 SGHRS, CDR2 YFSETQ. The CDR3: CASSLATQRTGELFF. Here the CDR3 DNA reads TGCGCCAGCAGCTTGGCCACACAGAGAACCGGGGAGCTGTTTTTT.

In DNA, the CDR3 is TGTGCCAGCAGTGACTCGACTAGCGCCCATGAGCAGTTCTTC. Protein: CASSDSTSAHEQFF. The chain carries TRBV6-4 and TRBJ2-1; 8 positions match TRBD2. The CDR3 has 14 amino acids. Germline values: CDR1 MRHNA, CDR2 SNTAGT. V trimming: 0 bases; J trimming: 8 bases; junction bases outside the gene matches: 3.

This chain uses TRBV10-3 with TRBJ2-2, with TRBD1 as a possible D gene (5 bases). Germline CDR1 reads ENHRY; CDR2 reads SYGVKD. The germline V and J ends were trimmed by 6 bases and 4 bases, with 12 bases remaining between them. The CDR3 extends over 14 amino acids. The chain's CDR3 is CAIRQGFLTGELFF. CDR3 DNA sequence: TGTGCCATCAGGCAGGGATTCCTCACCGGGGAGCTGTTTTTT.

DNA for the CDR3: TGTGCCAGCAACAGACAGGGGGGAACTGAAGCTTTCTTT. Protein product: CASNRQGGTEAFF. This chain links TRBV7-9 with TRBJ1-1; 9 bases are shared with TRBD1. Trimming cost V 7 bases and J 5 bases; bases outside gene matches: 5. This CDR3 has 13 residues. Germline V CDR1 and CDR2: SEHNR, FQNEAQ (reference sequence).

The CDR3 is CASSYSGTSGTYEQYF. As DNA, the CDR3 is TGTGCCAGCAGTTACTCCGGGACTAGTGGTACCTACGAGCAGTACTTC. The chain is built from TRBV6-5 and TRBJ2-7; 8 bases agree with TRBD2. Germline CDR1 is MNHEY and CDR2 is SVGAGI. The CDR3 has 16 amino acids. V lost 0 bases, J lost 2 bases, and 6 bases stayed unmatched.

The chain combines TRBV6-5 with TRBJ2-1, with D possibly being TRBD2 (6 bases). CDR3 length: 14 amino acids. The germline V gene has CDR1 MNHEY and CDR2 SVGAGI. Trimming took 7 bases from V and 7 from J, leaving 17 bases between them. The DNA of the CDR3 is TGTGCCAGCACCAGTAGCGGAGGGCCGAATGAGCAGTTCTTC. Protein sequence: CASTSSGGPNEQFF.

This chain connects TRBV5-1 to TRBJ2-1; 10 nucleotides align to TRBD2. Germline CDR1 SGHRS, CDR2 YFSETQ. V was pared by 5 bases and J by 7 bases, with 9 bases of the junction left unmatched. The CDR3 consists of 15 residues. CDR3 in amino acids: CASRTSSGSWNEQFF. The DNA of the CDR3 is TGCGCCAGCAGGACCTCTAGCGGGAGTTGGAATGAGCAGTTCTTC.

This clone was counted once. At one end, the junction sequence differs from germline, possibly due to a read error. The chain uses TRBV7-9 and TRBJ2-7; 8 bases line up with TRBD1. Per germline, CDR1 SEHNR and CDR2 FQNEAQ (reference sequence). The CDR3 is 16 residues long. Here the CDR3 reads CSSSLFRPTGEYEQYF. In DNA, the CDR3 is TGTTCCAGCAGCTTATTCCGCCCGACAGGGGAATACGAGCAGTACTTC.

This sequence joins TRBV21-1 and TRBJ2-5; the table's D gene call, TRBD1, was not cross checked with the DNA. TRBV21-1 is marked as a pseudogene. The CDR3 is 18 amino acids. The CDR3 DNA sequence: TGTGCCAGCAGCGCGCACCCTCGGGACAGGGGGGAACGCGAGACCCAGTACTTC. It codes for CASSAHPRDRGERETQYF.

The V gene is TRBV7-2, the J gene TRBJ2-3; the match to TRBD2 covers 10 bases. V was pared by 5 bases and J by 5 bases, with 7 bases of the junction left unmatched. The CDR3 length is 15 residues. The germline CDR1 and CDR2 sequences are SGHTA and FQGNSA. The CDR3 loop reads CASSLSGGAGDTQYF. In DNA form, the CDR3 reads TGTGCCAGCAGCCTCAGCGGGGGGGCCGGAGATACGCAGTATTTT.

CDR3: CASSVPGVPGNTIYF. Here the CDR3 DNA reads TGTGCCAGCAGCGTCCCCGGTGTACCTGGAAACACCATATATTTT. The chain has TRBV7-9 and TRBJ1-3, with D hard to call. V was cut by 5 bases and J by 2 bases, with 13 bases left in between. Germline assignment: CDR1 SEHNR and CDR2 FQNEAQ (reference sequence). This CDR3 comprises 15 residues.

The chain recombines TRBV18 with TRBJ2-7, with a weak D call TRBD2 (7 bases). The CDR3 has 13 residues. Trimming pared 4 bases from V and 5 bases from J, leaving 12 bases between. In germline, CDR1 is KGHSH, CDR2 LQKENI. CDR3 DNA: TGTGCCAGCTCACAGACCGGGGGGCACGAGCAGTACTTC. Encoded protein: CASSQTGGHEQYF. Full variable domain (missing parts from reference TRBV18 and TRBJ2-7): NAGVMQNPRHLVRRRGQEARLRCSPMKGHSHVYWYRQLPEEGLKFMVYLQKENIIDESGMPKERFSAEFPKEGPSILRIQQVVRGDSAAYFCASSQTGGHEQYFGPGTRLTVT.

The CDR3 protein is CASSFFLGGEETQYF. The DNA of the CDR3 is TGTGCCAGCAGCTTCTTCCTGGGAGGTGAAGAGACCCAGTACTTC. The chain links TRBV5-4 to TRBJ2-5; TRBD2 might be the D (6 bases). The CDR3 has 15 residues. Trimming shortened V by 2 bases and J by 3 bases, and 14 bases separated the two germline ends. Germline V gives CDR1 SGHNT, CDR2 YYREEE (reference sequence).

The chain recombines TRBV11-2 with TRBJ2-7, with 11 bases that match TRBD1. The CDR3 spans 15 residues. Per germline, CDR1 SGHAT and CDR2 FQNNGV. J gave up 8 bases and V 5 bases, and 11 bases lay outside the gene matches. CDR3 nucleotides: TGTGCCAGCAGCCCAAGGGGGGACAGGGGGGGGAAGCAGTACTTC. This translates into CASSPRGDRGGKQYF.

This chain uses TRBV11-2 with TRBJ2-7; 8 bases fit TRBD2. CDR1 and CDR2 from the germline V gene are SGHAT and FQNNGV. V dropped 8 bases and J dropped 2; count of bases not matched to a gene: 8. The length of the CDR3 is 14 residues. Here the CDR3 reads CASGGTRLPYEQYF. As DNA, the CDR3 is TGTGCCAGCGGCGGGACTAGGCTCCCCTACGAGCAGTACTTC.

V and J are TRBV28 and TRBJ1-3, with 8 bases fitting TRBD1. Germline trimming cut 1 base from V and 5 bases from J; bases unmatched to any gene: 4. Germline V CDR1 and CDR2: MDHEN, SYDVKM. CDR3 length equals 15 residues. The CDR3 nucleotides are TGTGCCAGCAGTTTATTGGCAGGGGGCAGAAACACCATATATTTT. Translation: CASSLLAGGRNTIYF.

The genes are TRBV7-8 and TRBJ2-2; the match to TRBD2 covers 7 bases. The CDR3 is made up of 19 amino acids. Germline loops: CDR1 SGHVS, CDR2 FQNEAQ. Germline trimming cut 8 bases from V and 5 bases from J; bases unmatched to any gene: 23. CDR3 in DNA: TGTGCCAGCGGCGGTGGAACCGTGACTAGCCCCGGCTGGACCGGGGAGCTGTTTTTT. Translating it yields CASGGGTVTSPGWTGELFF.

The CDR3: CASKWTGVNTEAFF. The DNA of the CDR3 is TGTGCCAGCAAATGGACAGGAGTGAACACTGAAGCTTTCTTT. The genes are TRBV27 and TRBJ1-1, with 7 bases fitting TRBD1. The junction had 5 bases not matched to a gene; V was cut back by 7 bases and J by 0 bases. Germline assignment: CDR1 MNHEY and CDR2 SMNVEV (reference sequence). The CDR3 loop spans 14 amino acids.

The V and J genes are TRBV11-2 and TRBJ2-5, with TRBD2 matching 11 bases. The V gene end was trimmed by 5 bases and the J gene end by 5 bases; junction bases not matched to a gene: 7. CDR3 length equals 15 residues. The germline CDR1 and CDR2 sequences are SGHAT and FQNNGV. The CDR3 here is CASSKDSGRGETQYF. As DNA, the CDR3 is TGTGCCAGCAGCAAGGATAGCGGGAGGGGTGAGACCCAGTACTTC.

The V call is TRBV9, the J call TRBJ2-1, with 15 bases aligning to TRBD2. V was clipped by 0 bases and J by 7 bases; unmatched bases: 11. The CDR3 spans 19 residues. The V gene's germline CDR1 is SGDLS and CDR2 YYNGEE. The CDR3 loop reads CASSVVPGLAGGRLNEQFF. For the CDR3, the DNA is TGTGCCAGCAGCGTAGTCCCTGGACTAGCGGGGGGGCGTCTAAATGAGCAGTTCTTC.

The chain combines TRBV6-5 with TRBJ2-7; 7 bases align to TRBD2. This CDR3 has 15 amino acids. Trimming at V came to 2 bases and at J to 1 base, leaving 5 bases not matched to a gene. Germline V gene lookup returns CDR1 MNHEY and CDR2 SVGAGI. CDR3 sequence reads: CASSYEGGPSYEQYF. The CDR3, as DNA: TGTGCCAGCAGTTACGAGGGAGGGCCTTCCTACGAGCAGTACTTC.

The rearrangement uses TRBV9 and TRBJ2-3, with 8 bases lining up with TRBD2. Germline values: CDR1 SGDLS, CDR2 YYNGEE. The CDR3 has 15 residues. V was clipped by 4 bases and J by 4 bases; unmatched bases: 8. The CDR3 DNA is TGTGCCAGCAGCTCCACCCCCGGGGGGGCAGATACGCAGTATTTT. This translates into CASSSTPGGADTQYF.

CDR3 amino acids: CASSVAGGNTGELFF. The DNA of the CDR3 is TGTGCCAGCAGCGTAGCCGGGGGGAACACCGGGGAGCTGTTTTTT. The chain joins TRBV9 to TRBJ2-2; the D gene is possibly TRBD2 (6 bases). CDR3 length equals 15 residues. CDR1 and CDR2 (germline): SGDLS, YYNGEE. Between the trimmed V and J ends, which lost 0 bases and 1 base, there was a span of 7 bases.

The chain links TRBV9 to TRBJ2-2, with D tentatively TRBD2 (5 bases). V was shortened by 4 bases and J by 4 bases, with 17 bases between the two germline ends. The CDR3 covers 16 residues. CDR1 and CDR2 from the germline V gene are SGDLS and YYNGEE. The CDR3, as DNA: TGTGCCAGCAGCCCGCGGGCGGGTATGGGCACCGGGGAGCTGTTTTTT. Translated, it gives CASSPRAGMGTGELFF.

The chain uses TRBV11-2 and TRBJ2-7, with TRBD2 as a possible D gene (6 bases). The CDR3 runs 14 residues. Germline values: CDR1 SGHAT, CDR2 FQNNGV. The V and J ends lost 7 bases and 2 bases respectively, with 15 bases between them. CDR3 protein: CASNQGGNAYEQYF. CDR3 nucleotides: TGTGCCAGCAACCAAGGCGGGAACGCCTACGAGCAGTACTTC.

The J gene is TRBJ1-5, the V gene TRBV6-6; TRBD1 is a possible D gene (5 bases). The CDR3 contains 16 residues. Between the trimmed V and J ends, which lost 2 bases and 7 bases, there was a span of 18 bases. Germline V CDR1 and CDR2: MNHNY, SVGAGI (reference sequence). CDR3 sequence: CASSYGASFKKQPQHF. The CDR3 DNA sequence: TGTGCCAGCAGTTACGGGGCCAGTTTTAAGAAACAGCCCCAGCATTTT.

The gene calls are TRBV6-5 and TRBJ1-1; 8 bases fit TRBD1. J gave up 5 bases and V 8 bases, and 10 bases lay outside the gene matches. The CDR3 covers 14 residues. Germline V gene lookup returns CDR1 MNHEY and CDR2 SVGAGI. CDR3 residues: CASRTGIFVTEAFF. As DNA, the CDR3 is TGTGCCAGCCGGACAGGGATTTTTGTAACTGAAGCTTTCTTT.

The chain carries TRBV9 and TRBJ2-3, with TRBD1 matching over 7 bases. V lost 6 bases to trimming and J lost 2 bases; unmatched junction nucleotides: 6. CDR3 length: 14 residues. Germline CDR1 reads SGDLS; CDR2 reads YYNGEE. The chain's CDR3 is CASNRGQFTDTQYF. The CDR3 nucleotides read TGTGCCAGCAACAGGGGACAGTTCACAGATACGCAGTATTTT.

With regard to this clone: At one boundary the junction diverges from the germline segment, which might be a read error. This sequence joins TRBV7-9 and TRBJ2-2; 12 bases map to TRBD2. CDR3 size: 16 residues. Germline V CDR1 and CDR2: SEHNR, FQNEAQ (reference sequence). DNA for the CDR3: TGTGCCAGCAGCTTAGCGCGGACTAGCGGGACCGGGAAGCTGTTTTTT. Translating gives CASSLARTSGTGKLFF.

The sample holds a few counts of this clone. The V call is TRBV28, the J call TRBJ1-4; the D gene is possibly TRBD1 (6 bases). Trimming removed 2 bases at V and 7 bases at J, with 11 bases between. The CDR3 length is 14 residues. Germline values: CDR1 MDHEN, CDR2 SYDVKM. The CDR3 loop reads CASSLEGEFEKLFF. For the CDR3, the DNA is TGTGCCAGCAGTTTAGAGGGGGAATTTGAAAAACTGTTTTTT.

The chain is built from TRBV4-3 and TRBJ1-4; 8 positions agree with TRBD1. Unmatched junction bases numbered 2, after V lost 2 bases and J lost 0 bases. The CDR3 has 16 amino acids. Germline V gene data show CDR1 as LGHNA and CDR2 as YSLEER. CDR3 sequence: CASSQLTGATNEKLFF. Here the CDR3 DNA reads TGCGCCAGCAGCCAACTGACAGGGGCAACTAATGAAAAACTGTTTTTT.

In its sample, this clone was seen a few times. The chain links TRBV19 to TRBJ1-5, with D possibly being TRBD1 (5 bases). CDR1 and CDR2 from the germline V gene are LNHDA and SQIVND (reference sequence). Deletions cut 6 bases from V and 0 bases from J, with 12 bases between. The CDR3 sequence is 15 residues long. The chain's CDR3 is CASSLLTDSNQPQHF. For the CDR3, the DNA is TGTGCCAGTAGCCTGTTGACAGATAGCAATCAGCCCCAGCATTTT.